The rows below give T cell receptor beta chains drawn from one sample of a study of blood T cell repertoires in COVID-19. Generated by immunoSEQ multiplex PCR, the TCRdb table keeps only in-frame clones and is missing some. The sample includes approximately 100,000 clones, approximately 81% of them seen just once. The specimen sequenced was peripheral blood. Receptor source: a human donor in a cohort sampled during active COVID-19. The CDR3 runs from the conserved cysteine through the conserved F or W. A D gene is named only where the DNA matches it firmly. The listing skips clone size in some rows; elsewhere it reads once, few, many or a size class.

V: TRBV19
J: TRBJ1-1
D: -
size: -
CDR3: CASSQAANTEAFF
DNA: TGTGCCAGTTCACAAGCGGCCAACACTGAAGCTTTCTTT

V: TRBV10-3
J: TRBJ2-1
D: TRBD1
size: -
CDR3: CAISKVGTGGPEQFF
DNA: TGTGCCATCAGCAAGGTAGGGACAGGGGGCCCCGAGCAGTTCTTC

V: TRBV6-6
J: TRBJ1-3
D: -
size: -
CDR3: CASQERGSGNTIYF
DNA: TGTGCCAGCCAAGAAAGGGGCTCTGGAAACACCATATATTTT

V: TRBV9
J: TRBJ1-6
D: -
size: few
CDR3: CASSVSADSYNSPLHF
DNA: TGTGCCAGCAGCGTGTCGGCGGATTCCTATAATTCACCCCTCCACTTT

V: TRBV5-1
J: TRBJ2-7
D: -
size: -
CDR3: CASSAGDQSYEQYF
DNA: TGCGCCAGCAGCGCAGGGGACCAGTCCTACGAGCAGTACTTC

V: TRBV4-3
J: TRBJ2-3
D: -
size: once
CDR3: CASSQEGASTDTQYF
DNA: TGCGCCAGCAGCCAAGAGGGGGCTAGCACAGATACGCAGTATTTT

V: TRBV5-1
J: TRBJ2-5
D: -
size: -
CDR3: CASSLETGGETQYF
DNA: TGCGCCAGCAGCTTGGAGACAGGAGGAGAGACCCAGTACTTC

V: TRBV9
J: TRBJ1-5
D: -
size: -
CDR3: CASSVERDSNQPQHF
DNA: TGTGCCAGCAGCGTAGAACGGGATAGCAATCAGCCCCAGCATTTT

V: TRBV18
J: TRBJ1-1
D: -
size: -
CDR3: CASSRQVNTEAFF
DNA: TGTGCCAGCTCACGTCAGGTGAACACTGAAGCTTTCTTT

V: TRBV6-5
J: TRBJ1-1
D: -
size: once
CDR3: CASSPGGGLNTEAFF
DNA: TGTGCCAGCAGCCCCGGGGGGGGATTGAACACTGAAGCTTTCTTT

V: TRBV5-1
J: TRBJ2-3
D: TRBD2
size: -
CDR3: CASSPEASGTTDTQYF
DNA: TGCGCCAGCAGCCCGGAGGCTAGCGGGACCACAGATACGCAGTATTTT

V: TRBV2
J: TRBJ2-1
D: TRBD2
size: -
CDR3: CASNLAGNNEQFF
DNA: TGTGCCAGCAATCTAGCGGGAAACAATGAGCAGTTCTTC

V: TRBV15
J: TRBJ2-5
D: TRBD1
size: once
CDR3: CAIDRGFGETQYF
DNA: TGTGCCATCGACAGGGGCTTCGGGGAGACCCAGTACTTC

V: TRBV11-2
J: TRBJ2-3
D: TRBD2
size: -
CDR3: CASSLGASGKTDTQYF
DNA: TGTGCCAGCAGCTTAGGGGCTAGCGGGAAGACAGATACGCAGTATTTT

V: TRBV2
J: TRBJ2-5
D: TRBD1
size: -
CDR3: CASSEALWDRQETQYF
DNA: TGTGCCAGCAGTGAAGCGCTTTGGGACAGGCAAGAGACCCAGTACTTC

V: TRBV27
J: TRBJ2-5
D: TRBD2
size: -
CDR3: CASSLGGRETQYF
DNA: TGTGCCAGCAGTTTAGGCGGGAGAGAGACCCAGTACTTC

V: TRBV15
J: TRBJ2-3
D: TRBD1
size: -
CDR3: CATSSRDRGTDTQYF
DNA: TGTGCCACCAGCAGCCGGGACAGAGGCACAGATACGCAGTATTTT

V: TRBV3-1/TRBV3-2
J: TRBJ2-1
D: TRBD2
size: -
CDR3: CASTQGGAPGGQFF
DNA: TGTGCCAGCACCCAGGGAGGGGCCCCCGGGGGGCAGTTCTTC

V: TRBV5-1
J: TRBJ2-1
D: -
size: -
CDR3: CASSPRGGRGEQFF
DNA: TGCGCCAGCAGCCCGCGGGGAGGTAGGGGTGAGCAGTTCTTC

V: TRBV4-2
J: TRBJ2-3
D: TRBD2
size: -
CDR3: CASSPRTSGGVSDTQYF
DNA: TGTGCCAGCAGCCCTCGGACTAGCGGAGGGGTTTCAGATACGCAGTATTTT

V: TRBV19
J: TRBJ2-2
D: TRBD2
size: -
CDR3: CASSIRSGLAGGMATGELFF
DNA: TGTGCCAGTAGTATACGTTCGGGACTAGCGGGGGGCATGGCCACCGGGGAGCTGTTTTTT

V: TRBV10-3
J: TRBJ2-7
D: -
size: once
CDR3: CATLEDSYYEQYF
DNA: TGTGCCACGTTGGAAGACAGTTACTACGAGCAGTACTTC

V: TRBV28
J: TRBJ2-1
D: -
size: -
CDR3: CASSAAGRSYNEQFF
DNA: TGTGCCAGCAGTGCGGCGGGTCGCTCCTACAATGAGCAGTTCTTC

V: TRBV5-1
J: TRBJ2-1
D: TRBD1
size: -
CDR3: CASSTGQGDVNEQFF
DNA: TGCGCCAGCAGCACCGGACAGGGCGACGTTAATGAGCAGTTCTTC

V: TRBV4-2
J: TRBJ2-3
D: -
size: few
CDR3: CASSQGAGIRTDTQYF
DNA: TGTGCCAGCAGCCAAGGGGCAGGCATCCGCACAGATACGCAGTATTTT

V: TRBV18
J: TRBJ1-1
D: -
size: -
CDR3: CASSPPMTLGAFF
DNA: TGTGCCAGCTCACCACCGATGACTCTTGGAGCTTTCTTT

V: TRBV4-1
J: TRBJ2-3
D: -
size: -
CDR3: CASILGGADTQYF
DNA: -

V: TRBV5-1
J: TRBJ2-7
D: -
size: -
CDR3: CASSVAGVLYEQYF
DNA: TGCGCCAGCAGCGTGGCAGGGGTTTTATACGAGCAGTACTTC

V: TRBV6-6
J: TRBJ1-6
D: -
size: -
CDR3: CASQQGGSPLHF
DNA: TGTGCCTCTCAACAGGGCGGTTCACCCCTCCACTTT

V: TRBV29-1
J: TRBJ2-1
D: -
size: once
CDR3: CSGRGVFNEQFF
DNA: TGCAGCGGCAGGGGGGTCTTCAATGAGCAGTTCTTC

V: TRBV14
J: TRBJ1-1
D: TRBD1
size: -
CDR3: CASSRDRHTEAFF
DNA: TGTGCCAGCAGTCGGGACAGACACACTGAAGCTTTCTTT

V: TRBV11-2
J: TRBJ2-7
D: TRBD2
size: once
CDR3: CASSRASGSSYEQYF
DNA: TGTGCCAGCAGCCGGGCTAGCGGGAGCTCCTACGAGCAGTACTTC

V: TRBV5-1
J: TRBJ2-3
D: TRBD1
size: -
CDR3: CASSIGQATDTQYF
DNA: TGCGCCAGCAGTATCGGACAGGCCACAGATACGCAGTATTTT

V: TRBV7-2
J: TRBJ2-4
D: -
size: -
CDR3: CASSADSNIQYF
DNA: TGTGCCAGCAGCGCCGACTCAAACATTCAGTACTTC

V: TRBV29-1
J: TRBJ2-2
D: -
size: -
CDR3: CSVAQFNTGELFF
DNA: TGCAGCGTTGCACAGTTTAACACCGGGGAGCTGTTTTTT

V: TRBV18
J: TRBJ1-1
D: -
size: -
CDR3: CASSPYQGFVTEAFF
DNA: TGTGCCAGCTCGCCTTACCAGGGGTTTGTAACTGAAGCTTTCTTT